Listed below are T cell receptor beta chains from one sample, sequenced in a study of blood T cell repertoires in COVID-19. This table comes from immunoSEQ multiplex PCR, and its TCRdb copy is limited to in-frame clones, with some not included. The profile shows approximately 140,000 clones, 75% to 90% of them singletons. Sample: peripheral blood. These TCRs come from a man aged 18 to 29 with COVID-19, enrolled during active disease. CDR3s include the opening cysteine and the closing phenylalanine or tryptophan. The D gene is left open where the match is weak. A row's size may be missing; if present it is once, few, many or a size class.

V gene	D gene	clone size	J gene	CDR3 protein	CDR3 DNA
TRBV27	TRBD1	.	TRBJ1-1	CASRGDRVWGTEAFF	TGTGCCAGCAGGGGGGACAGGGTTTGGGGCACTGAAGCTTTCTTT
TRBV19	TRBD1	.	TRBJ1-5	CASSFGGQGNQPQHF	TGTGCCAGTAGTTTTGGGGGACAGGGCAATCAGCCCCAGCATTTT
TRBV12-3/TRBV12-4	.	once	TRBJ2-5	CASSLRSGRTQYF	TGTGCCAGCAGTCTCCGCAGCGGAAGGACCCAGTACTTC
TRBV7-8	TRBD2	.	TRBJ2-1	CASRGGAYNEQFF	TGTGCCAGCCGGGGGGGCGCCTACAATGAGCAGTTCTTC
TRBV6-5	TRBD1	.	TRBJ2-7	CASTSGQGLYEQYF	TGTGCCAGCACTTCGGGACAGGGTCTCTACGAGCAGTACTTC
TRBV13	TRBD2	.	TRBJ2-7	CASSSGGKAYEQYF	TGTGCCAGCAGTTCGGGGGGGAAAGCCTACGAGCAGTACTTC
TRBV19	TRBD2	.	TRBJ2-3	CASSIIAGGPRGTDTQYF	TGTGCCAGTAGTATCATAGCGGGAGGGCCGAGGGGCACAGATACGCAGTATTTT
TRBV29-1	.	.	TRBJ1-2	CSVESANYGYTF	TGCAGCGTTGAATCGGCTAACTATGGCTACACCTTC
TRBV15	.	once	TRBJ2-1	CATSRDLMSEQQFF	TGTGCCACCAGCAGAGATTTAATGTCGGAGCAGCAGTTCTTC
TRBV7-8	TRBD2	.	TRBJ2-1	CASSSSLLAEDFNEQFF	TGTGCCAGCAGCTCCTCTCTACTAGCGGAAGACTTCAATGAGCAGTTCTTC
TRBV7-9	.	few	TRBJ1-6	CASSSEPKEDSPLHF	TGTGCCAGCAGCTCGGAGCCTAAAGAAGATTCACCCCTCCACTTT
TRBV6-6	TRBD1	few	TRBJ2-7	CALRWTGFYEQYF	TGTGCCCTCCGATGGACAGGGTTTTACGAGCAGTACTTC
TRBV27	TRBD1	.	TRBJ2-7	CASSLRWTGYDYEQYF	TGTGCCAGCAGTTTACGATGGACAGGATACGACTACGAGCAGTACTTC
TRBV5-5	TRBD1	.	TRBJ2-3	CASSLVAGTGGPDTQYF	TGTGCCAGCAGCTTGGTGGCCGGGACAGGGGGGCCAGATACGCAGTATTTT
TRBV5-4	.	.	TRBJ2-7	CASSLARGREQYF	TGTGCCAGCAGCTTGGCCCGAGGGCGGGAGCAGTACTTC
TRBV15	.	once	TRBJ1-1	CATSRDGGPNTEAFF	TGTGCCACCAGCAGAGATGGCGGGCCGAACACTGAAGCTTTCTTT
TRBV19	.	.	TRBJ2-5	CASSIWGDQETQYF	TGTGCCAGTAGTATTTGGGGGGACCAAGAGACCCAGTACTTC
TRBV15	TRBD2	.	TRBJ2-1	CATSRESSGAYNEQFF	TGTGCCACCAGCAGAGAATCTAGCGGAGCGTACAATGAGCAGTTCTTC
TRBV19	.	.	TRBJ2-3	CASSKGGEGTDTQYF	TGTGCCAGTAGTAAAGGAGGGGAGGGCACAGATACGCAGTATTTT
TRBV24-1	TRBD1	few	TRBJ2-7	CATRQGDSYEQYF	TGTGCCACCAGACAGGGGGACTCCTACGAGCAGTACTTC
TRBV6-1	.	.	TRBJ1-3	CASSEWMAGSGNTIYF	TGTGCCAGCAGTGAATGGATGGCAGGGTCCGGAAACACCATATATTTT
TRBV5-6	.	.	TRBJ2-7	CASSLAGTLAYEQYF	TGTGCCAGCAGCCTGGCCGGGACTCTAGCCTACGAGCAGTACTTC
TRBV7-4	.	.	TRBJ1-5	CASSSLVRSYRGNQPQHF	TGTGCCAGCAGCTCATTAGTGAGGAGTTATCGGGGGAACCAGCCCCAGCATTTT
TRBV11-2	TRBD2	.	TRBJ2-3	CASSSGAGRTDTQYF	TGTGCCAGCAGCTCGGGAGCGGGACGCACAGATACGCAGTATTTT
TRBV19	TRBD2	.	TRBJ2-5	CASRKLAGGGETQYF	TGTGCCAGTAGGAAACTAGCGGGGGGCGGAGAGACCCAGTACTTC
TRBV7-9	.	few	TRBJ1-1	CASSFPTGGVETEAFF	TGTGCCAGCAGCTTTCCTACGGGGGGCGTAGAGACTGAAGCTTTCTTT
TRBV3-1/TRBV3-2	TRBD2	.	TRBJ2-5	CASSHKRPSGLPQETQYF	TGTGCCAGCAGCCACAAAAGGCCTAGCGGGTTACCCCAAGAGACCCAGTACTTC
TRBV2	TRBD2	.	TRBJ2-2	CASRGLAVTGELFF	TGTGCCTCAAGAGGGCTAGCGGTCACCGGGGAGCTGTTTTTT
TRBV18	.	.	TRBJ1-2	CASSPPAGTNYGYTF	TGTGCCAGCTCACCACCGGCGGGGACTAACTATGGCTACACCTTC
TRBV6-2/TRBV6-3	.	.	TRBJ2-6	CASSGRGPVGTGANVLTF	TGTGCCAGCAGTGGACGAGGGCCGGTAGGGACTGGGGCCAACGTCCTGACTTTC
TRBV2	.	.	TRBJ1-5	CASSVTAYNQPQHF	TGTGCCAGCAGTGTGACAGCCTACAATCAGCCCCAGCATTTT
TRBV7-2	TRBD2	.	TRBJ2-7	CASSLTLASEQYF	TGTGCCAGCAGCTTGACACTAGCGAGCGAGCAGTACTTC
TRBV15	.	.	TRBJ2-5	CATSRDHGETQYF	TGTGCCACCAGCAGAGATCACGGGGAGACCCAGTACTTC
TRBV9	.	.	TRBJ2-1	CASGGGWATYNEQFF	TGTGCCAGCGGTGGAGGATGGGCGACCTACAATGAGCAGTTCTTC
TRBV12-5	.	.	TRBJ2-3	CASGLLGAGTDTQYF	TGTGCTAGTGGTTTGTTGGGGGCTGGTACAGATACGCAGTATTTT
TRBV27	TRBD1	.	TRBJ2-7	CASSRTGAYEQYF	TGTGCCAGCTCGCGGACAGGGGCCTACGAGCAGTACTTC
TRBV30	.	.	TRBJ2-1	CAWSLGQMQFF	TGTGCCTGGAGTTTAGGACAGATGCAGTTCTTC